The rows below give T cell receptor beta chains drawn from one sample of a study of blood T cell repertoires in COVID-19. TCRdb's copy holds only in-frame clones and misses some; the assay was immunoSEQ multiplex PCR. Here the sample spans 100,000 or so clones, about 78% being singletons. The sequenced sample was peripheral blood. All receptors derive from a man aged 60 to 69 with active or convalescent COVID-19. The CDR3 runs from the conserved cysteine through the conserved F or W. D genes are given only for firm matches. Rows give clone size only sometimes, using once, few, many, or a class for an expanded clone.

>TRBV19|.|.|TRBJ2-2
TGTGCCACCTATTTTCCCAGGGACACCGGGGAGCTGTTTTTT
CATYFPRDTGELFF
>TRBV5-1|.|.|TRBJ1-3
TGCGCCAGCAGCTTGGCCCCTGGGACGGGACACTCTGGAAACACCATATATTTT
CASSLAPGTGHSGNTIYF
>TRBV11-2|TRBD2|.|TRBJ2-1
TGTGCCAGCAGCTTATATCCTAGCGGGAGTCTTTACTCCTACAATGAGCAGTTCTTC
CASSLYPSGSLYSYNEQFF
>TRBV29-1|TRBD2|few|TRBJ2-2
TGCAGCTCGATGGGGGGGAACAACGGGGAGCTGTTTTTT
CSSMGGNNGELFF
>TRBV20-1|.|.|TRBJ2-7
TGCAGTGCCTTATCTTCGGGCGAGCAGTACTTC
CSALSSGEQYF
>TRBV27|.|.|TRBJ2-1
TGTGCCAGCAGGTCGGCCGGGGGTAGCTACAATGAGCAGTTCTTC
CASRSAGGSYNEQFF
>TRBV2|.|.|TRBJ2-7
TGTGCCAGCAGTGAAGATAGCTGGACTACCTACGAGCAGTACTTC
CASSEDSWTTYEQYF
>TRBV5-1|TRBD1|.|TRBJ2-1
TGCGCCAGCAGCTTACAGGGGGCCTCAAATGAGCAGTTCTTC
CASSLQGASNEQFF
>TRBV18|.|many|TRBJ2-1
TGTGCCAGCTCTCCTCGAAATCGGGAGGAGCAGTTCTTC
CASSPRNREEQFF
>TRBV21-1|.|once|TRBJ1-1
TGTGCCAGCAGACAGCGGACAGGGGAGACTGAAGCTTTCTTT
CASRQRTGETEAFF
>TRBV28|.|.|TRBJ2-1
TGTGCCAGCAGTTTAGAGGAGAGGTACAATGAGCAGTTCTTC
CASSLEERYNEQFF
>TRBV6-5|TRBD1|.|TRBJ1-4
TGTGCCAGCAGTCTTACAGGGGGCGGTGAAAAACTGTTTTTT
CASSLTGGGEKLFF
>TRBV18|.|many|TRBJ1-1
TGTGCCAGCTCACTGTTGACAGACTACACTGAAGCTTTCTTT
CASSLLTDYTEAFF
>TRBV6-5|TRBD1|.|TRBJ2-1
TGTGCCAGCAGCTCCCCGGGACAGGGCCTGAATGAGCAGTTCTTC
CASSSPGQGLNEQFF
>TRBV28|.|.|TRBJ2-2
TGTGCCAGCACCGTCAGGAACACCGGGGAGCTGTTTTTT
CASTVRNTGELFF
>TRBV11-3|TRBD2|once|TRBJ2-1
TGTGCCAGCACCCGGACTAGCTCGGGCTACAATGAGCAGTTCTTC
CASTRTSSGYNEQFF
>TRBV19|TRBD1|many|TRBJ1-2
TGTGCCAGTAGTATGGCGGCAGGGGGCCTCTATGGCTACACCTTC
CASSMAAGGLYGYTF
>TRBV5-6|.|.|TRBJ1-5
TGTGCCAGCAGCGTTGGGGGCATTAGCAATCAGCCCCAGCATTTT
CASSVGGISNQPQHF
>TRBV30|.|.|TRBJ1-2
TGTGCCTTAGGGGCAGGGCCAGGTTATGGCTACACCTTC
CALGAGPGYGYTF
>TRBV6-6|.|.|TRBJ2-5
TGTGCCAGCCGGCTGGCTAGAAACCAAGAGACCCAGTACTTC
CASRLARNQETQYF
>TRBV6-6|TRBD1|.|TRBJ1-1
TGTGCCAGCACGCAGGACAGGGGTTACACTGAAGCTTTCTTT
CASTQDRGYTEAFF
>TRBV9|.|few|TRBJ1-5
TGTGCCAGCAGCCCAGGGGAGTTCAATCAGCCCCAGCATTTT
CASSPGEFNQPQHF
>TRBV6-2/TRBV6-3|.|few|TRBJ2-1
TGTGCCAGCAGTCGCCTCACTAGCCAACCTCCCAATGAGCAGTTCTTC
CASSRLTSQPPNEQFF
>TRBV6-1|TRBD1|.|TRBJ1-1
TGTGCCAGCAGTGAAGGGACAGGGGCCACTGAAGCTTTCTTT
CASSEGTGATEAFF
>TRBV7-9|.|once|TRBJ1-1
TGTGCCAGCAGCCCCCCGGGAGGACAGTATGAAGCTTTCTTT
CASSPPGGQYEAFF
>TRBV18|.|.|TRBJ1-2
TGTGCCAGCTCACCCGCAGCTAACTATGGCTACACCTTC
CASSPAANYGYTF
>TRBV7-2|.|.|TRBJ2-1
TGTGCCAGCAGCGGCCGACTTGGCGGTGAGCAGTTCTTC
CASSGRLGGEQFF
>TRBV4-1|TRBD2|.|TRBJ2-5
TGCGCCAGCAGCCCATCGCTAGCGGACCAAGAGACCCAGTACTTC
CASSPSLADQETQYF
>TRBV24-1|.|once|TRBJ1-2
TGTGCCACCAGTGATCTGGACAGTATAGATGGCTACACCTTC
CATSDLDSIDGYTF
>TRBV28|.|few|TRBJ1-1
TGTGCCAGCAGTTCAACAGGGTCTAACACTGAAGCTTTCTTT
CASSSTGSNTEAFF
>TRBV28|TRBD1|few|TRBJ2-7
TGTGCCAGCCGTCGGGACAGTTCCTACGAGCAGTACTTC
CASRRDSSYEQYF
>TRBV6-6|.|once|TRBJ1-3
TGTGCCAGCGGAGACCGGAACGGAAACACCATATATTTT
CASGDRNGNTIYF
>TRBV5-1|.|.|TRBJ2-7
TGCGCCAGTCAGCTGGGGGCAGGGGAGCAGTACTTC
CASQLGAGEQYF
>TRBV27|.|.|TRBJ1-2
TGTGCCAGCAGTTTCAGGGAAAACTATGGCTACACCTTC
CASSFRENYGYTF
>TRBV6-2/TRBV6-3|.|.|TRBJ1-2
TGTGCCAGCAGCCACGGGGAGGCTACCTATGGCTACACCTTC
CASSHGEATYGYTF
>TRBV7-9|TRBD1|.|TRBJ1-2
TGTGCCAGCAGTGAACAGGGGAATGGCTACACCTTC
CASSEQGNGYTF